This T cell receptor beta chain came from a study of regulatory T cells in long-lasting Graves disease. Study conclusions and caveats: Persistent Graves' disease cases displayed lower TCR diversity than newly diagnosed ones.

This clonotype was observed many times. The antigen remains unidentified. Germline V lookup: CDR1 SGHVS, CDR2 FQNEAQ. V dropped 4 bases and J dropped 4 bases, with 22 bases sitting between them. This CDR3 comprises 17 residues. As for time point: persistent/refractory GD, antithyroid drugs over 5 years with positive TRAb. The TCR library was prepared using RNA isolated from PBMCs. Building of the TCR beta libraries involved iRepertoire HTBI primers and Arm-PCR of CDR3 regions. Via MiXCR, TCRdb re-called the multiplex PCR reads, giving one row per CDR3 protein. Of some 470,000 distinct CDR3 sequences listed, under 25% are singletons.

The source of this sequence is a female donor with Graves disease. The input for sequencing was peripheral blood mononuclear cells (PBMCs), taken when the disease was refractory, from a patient treated with antithyroid drugs. The chain uses TRBV7-8 and TRBJ1-1, with D tentatively TRBD1 (5 bases). CDR3 amino acids: CASSSYREPNRRTEAFF. The CDR3 DNA is TGTGCCAGCAGCTCGTACCGGGAGCCGAACAGGCGCACTGAAGCTTTCTTT.